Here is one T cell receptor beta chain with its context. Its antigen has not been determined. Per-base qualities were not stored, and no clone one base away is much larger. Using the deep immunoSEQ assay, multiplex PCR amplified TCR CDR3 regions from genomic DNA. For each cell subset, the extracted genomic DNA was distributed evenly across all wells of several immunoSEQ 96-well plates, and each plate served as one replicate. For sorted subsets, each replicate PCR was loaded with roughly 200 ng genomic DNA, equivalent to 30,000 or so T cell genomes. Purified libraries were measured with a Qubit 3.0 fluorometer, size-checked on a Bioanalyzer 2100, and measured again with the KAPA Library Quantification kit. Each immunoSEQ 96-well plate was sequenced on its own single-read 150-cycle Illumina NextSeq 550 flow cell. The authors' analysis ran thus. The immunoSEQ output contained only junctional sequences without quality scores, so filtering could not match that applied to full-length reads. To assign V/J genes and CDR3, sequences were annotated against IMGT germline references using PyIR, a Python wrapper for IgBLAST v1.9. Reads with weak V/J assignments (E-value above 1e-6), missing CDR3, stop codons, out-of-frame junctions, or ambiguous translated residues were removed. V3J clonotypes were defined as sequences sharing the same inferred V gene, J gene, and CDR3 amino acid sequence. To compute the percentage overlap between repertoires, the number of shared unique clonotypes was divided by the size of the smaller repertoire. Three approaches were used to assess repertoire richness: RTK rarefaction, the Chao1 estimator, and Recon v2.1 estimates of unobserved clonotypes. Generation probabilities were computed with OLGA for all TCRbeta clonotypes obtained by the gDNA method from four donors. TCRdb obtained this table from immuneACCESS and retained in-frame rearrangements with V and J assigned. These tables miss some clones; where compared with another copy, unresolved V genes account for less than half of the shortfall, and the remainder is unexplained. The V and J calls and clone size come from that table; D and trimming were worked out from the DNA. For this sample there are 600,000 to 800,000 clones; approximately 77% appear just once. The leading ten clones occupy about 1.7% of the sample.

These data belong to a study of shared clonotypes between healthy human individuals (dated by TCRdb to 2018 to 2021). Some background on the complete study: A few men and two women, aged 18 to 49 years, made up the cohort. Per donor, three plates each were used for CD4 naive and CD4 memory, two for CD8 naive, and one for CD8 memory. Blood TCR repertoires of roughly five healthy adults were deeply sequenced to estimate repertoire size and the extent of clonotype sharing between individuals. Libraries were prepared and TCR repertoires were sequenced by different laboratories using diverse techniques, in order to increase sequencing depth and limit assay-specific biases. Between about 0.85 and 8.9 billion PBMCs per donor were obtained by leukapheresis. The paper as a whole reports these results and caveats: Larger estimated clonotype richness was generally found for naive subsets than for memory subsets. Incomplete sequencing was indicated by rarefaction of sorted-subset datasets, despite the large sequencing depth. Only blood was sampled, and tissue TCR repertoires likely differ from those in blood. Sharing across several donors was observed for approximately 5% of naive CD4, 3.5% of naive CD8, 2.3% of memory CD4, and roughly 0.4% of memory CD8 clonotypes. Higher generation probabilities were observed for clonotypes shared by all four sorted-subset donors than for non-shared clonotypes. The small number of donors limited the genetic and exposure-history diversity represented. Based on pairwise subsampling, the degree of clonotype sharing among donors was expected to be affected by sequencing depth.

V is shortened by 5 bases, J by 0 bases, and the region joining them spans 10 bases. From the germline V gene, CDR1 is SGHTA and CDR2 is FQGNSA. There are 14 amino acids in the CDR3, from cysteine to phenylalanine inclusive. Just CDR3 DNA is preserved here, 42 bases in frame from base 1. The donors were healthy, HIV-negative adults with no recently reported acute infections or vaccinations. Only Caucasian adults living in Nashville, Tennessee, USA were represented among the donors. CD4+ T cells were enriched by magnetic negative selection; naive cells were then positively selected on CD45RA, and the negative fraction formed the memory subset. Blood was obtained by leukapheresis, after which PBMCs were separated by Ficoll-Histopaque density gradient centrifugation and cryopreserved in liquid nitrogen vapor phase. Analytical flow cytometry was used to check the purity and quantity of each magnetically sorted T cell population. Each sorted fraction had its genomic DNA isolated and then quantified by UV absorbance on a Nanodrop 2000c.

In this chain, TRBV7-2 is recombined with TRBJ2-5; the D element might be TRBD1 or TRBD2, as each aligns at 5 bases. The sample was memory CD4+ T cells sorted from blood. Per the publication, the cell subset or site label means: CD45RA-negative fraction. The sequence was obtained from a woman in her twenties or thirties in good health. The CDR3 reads CASSPWGYQETQYF. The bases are TGTGCCAGCAGCCCCTGGGGGTACCAAGAGACCCAGTACTTC.